The present T cell receptor (beta chain) was sequenced within a study of regulatory T cells in long-lasting Graves disease. Researchers made TCR beta libraries by using iRepertoire HTBI primers and running Arm-PCR on CDR3 regions. TCRdb independently ran MiXCR on the multiplex PCR reads; one entry per CDR3 protein. The table lists 420,000 or so distinct CDR3 sequences, 23% of them singletons. This clonotype turned up a few times. Time point described: persistent/refractory GD, antithyroid drugs over 5 years with positive TRAb. With RNA extracted from PBMCs as input, the TCR library was made. This CDR3 spans 12 amino acids. Germline CDR1 SQVTM, CDR2 ANQGSEA. Between the trimmed V and J ends, which lost 4 bases and 0 bases, there was a span of 6 bases.

The material was peripheral blood mononuclear cells (PBMCs), obtained when the disease was refractory, from a patient treated with antithyroid drugs. V and J are TRBV29-1 and TRBJ1-1; no definite D call. The clonotype was recovered from a female donor with Graves disease. In DNA form, the CDR3 reads TGCAGCGTTGGCAGTATGAACACTGAAGCTTTCTTT. Its translation: CSVGSMNTEAFF. The full variable domain, with the rest looked up from reference TRBV29-1 and TRBJ1-1, is SAVISQKPSRDICQRGTSLTIQCQVDSQVTMMFWYRQQPGQSLTLIATANQGSEATYESGFVIDKFPISRPNLTFSTLTVSNMSPEDSSIYLCSVGSMNTEAFFGQGTRLTVV.